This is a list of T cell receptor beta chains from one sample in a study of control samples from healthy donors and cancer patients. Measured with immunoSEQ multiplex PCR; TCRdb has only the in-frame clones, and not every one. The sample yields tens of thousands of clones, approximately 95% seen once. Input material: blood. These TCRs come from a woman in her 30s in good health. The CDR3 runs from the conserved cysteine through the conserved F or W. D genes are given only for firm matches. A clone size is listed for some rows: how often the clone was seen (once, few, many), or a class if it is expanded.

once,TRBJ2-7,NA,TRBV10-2,TGCGCCAGCAGTGAGTCGGTCAGAGAGCAGTACTTC,CASSESVREQYF
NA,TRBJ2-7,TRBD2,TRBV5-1,TGCGCCAGCAGCTTTCCGGGACTAGCGGGAGAGTACGAGCAGTACTTC,CASSFPGLAGEYEQYF
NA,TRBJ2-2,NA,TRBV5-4,TGTGCCAGCAGCTTGTGGCAGGCCGGGAACACCGGGGAGCTGTTTTTT,CASSLWQAGNTGELFF
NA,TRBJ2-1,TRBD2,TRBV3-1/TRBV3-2,TGTGCCAGCAGCCATCGACTAGCGGGAGGGCCGAGTAATGAGCAGTTCTTC,CASSHRLAGGPSNEQFF
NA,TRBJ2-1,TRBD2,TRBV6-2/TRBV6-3,TGTGCCAGCAGTACGCTGGGACTAGCGGTAGACAATGAGCAGTTCTTC,CASSTLGLAVDNEQFF
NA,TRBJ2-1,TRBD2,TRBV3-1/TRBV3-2,TGTGCCAGCAGCCAAGAACTAGCGGGTAACAATGAGCAGTTCTTC,CASSQELAGNNEQFF
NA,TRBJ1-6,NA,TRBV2,TGTGCCAGCAGCGCCCGTTTAAGGTTTTCACCCCTCCACTTT,CASSARLRFSPLHF
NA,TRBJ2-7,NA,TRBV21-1,TGTGCCAGCAGCTCCCCCCCGCGGGGGGTAATGGGCTACTACGAGCAGTACTTC,CASSSPPRGVMGYYEQYF
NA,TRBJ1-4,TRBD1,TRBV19,TGTGCCAGTAGAGCCGGGACAGCAGTAAGAGGGGGACTGTTTTTT,CASRAGTAVRGGLFF
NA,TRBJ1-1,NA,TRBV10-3,TGTGCCATCAGTGAGTCTGGACTGGGGGCTTTCTTT,CAISESGLGAFF
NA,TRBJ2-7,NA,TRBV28,TGTGCCAGCAGTCCGGCCTACGAGCAGTACTTC,CASSPAYEQYF
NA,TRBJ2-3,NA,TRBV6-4,TGTGCCAGCAGTGACGAGTCAGGGGCCAGCACAGATACGCAGTATTTT,CASSDESGASTDTQYF
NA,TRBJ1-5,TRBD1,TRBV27,TGTGCCAGCGGACGGACAGGGGAGCATCAGCCCCAGCATTTT,CASGRTGEHQPQHF
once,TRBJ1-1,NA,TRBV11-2,TGTGCCAGCAGCCCGGCGGCGGGGATGAACACTGAAGCTTTCTTT,CASSPAAGMNTEAFF
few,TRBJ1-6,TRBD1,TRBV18,TGTGCCAGCTCACTCCCACGGACAGGGGCTTCACCCCTCCACTTT,CASSLPRTGASPLHF
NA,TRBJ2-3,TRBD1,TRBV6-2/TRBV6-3,TGTGCCAGCAGTTACTCGGTGACAGGGGTGTCAGATACGCAGTATTTT,CASSYSVTGVSDTQYF
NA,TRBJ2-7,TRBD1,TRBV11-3,TGTGCCAGCAGCTACGGGACAGTTGGCGAGCAGTACTTC,CASSYGTVGEQYF
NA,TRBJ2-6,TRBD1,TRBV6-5,TGTGCCAGCAGTCCGCAGGGGGATGGGGCCAACGTCCTGACTTTC,CASSPQGDGANVLTF
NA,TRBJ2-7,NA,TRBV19,TGTGCCAGTAGCCTACAGGGTGGCTACGAGCAGTACTTC,CASSLQGGYEQYF
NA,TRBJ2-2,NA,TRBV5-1,TGCGCCAGCAGCTTGGTACCAGAAAACACCGGGGAGCTGTTTTTT,CASSLVPENTGELFF
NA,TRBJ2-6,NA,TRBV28,TGTGCCAGCAGTTACAGGGTTGGCGGGGCCAACGTCCTGACTTTC,CASSYRVGGANVLTF
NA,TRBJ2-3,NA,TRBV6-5,TGTGCCAGCAGGACCCTCCGCACAGATACGCAGTATTTT,CASRTLRTDTQYF
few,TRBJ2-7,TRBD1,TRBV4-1,TGCGCCAGCAGCCATGAGACAGGGGGCGAGCAGTACTTC,CASSHETGGEQYF
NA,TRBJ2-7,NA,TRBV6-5,TGTGCCAGCAGTTGGCATCCTTTCCGGGGGCGTTACGAGCAGTACTTC,CASSWHPFRGRYEQYF
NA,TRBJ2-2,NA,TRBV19,TGTGCCAGTAGTAATATGGCCGGGGAGCTGTTTTTT,CASSNMAGELFF
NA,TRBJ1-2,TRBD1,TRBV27,TGTGCCAGCAGCAGAGGACAGGGTCGTGGCTACACCTTC,CASSRGQGRGYTF
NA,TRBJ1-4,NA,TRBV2,TGTGCCAGCAATTCGGCAGGGACTGAAAAACTGTTTTTT,CASNSAGTEKLFF
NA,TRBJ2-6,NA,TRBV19,TGTGCCAGTAGATCGCCCGGTAATACTGGGGCCAACGTCCTGACTTTC,CASRSPGNTGANVLTF
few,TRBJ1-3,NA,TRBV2,TGTGCCAGCAGTGAGTGGAAGAGCTCTGGAAACACCATATATTTT,CASSEWKSSGNTIYF
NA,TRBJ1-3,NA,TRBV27,TGTGCCAGCAGTTTTGAGGGGGGGGAGGTCTCTGGAAACACCATATATTTT,CASSFEGGEVSGNTIYF
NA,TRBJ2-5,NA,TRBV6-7,TGTGCCAGCAGTTATCTAGGCTACCCCGGGACGCAAGAGACCCAGTACTTC,CASSYLGYPGTQETQYF
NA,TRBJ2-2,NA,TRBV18,TGTGCCAGCTCACAGGGGGGCACAACGCCCGGGGAGCTGTTTTTT,CASSQGGTTPGELFF
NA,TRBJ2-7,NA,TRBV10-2,TGCGCCAGCAGTAAGGGCCACTCCTACGAGCAGTACTTC,CASSKGHSYEQYF
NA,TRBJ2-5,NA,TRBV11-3,TGTGCCAGCAGCAAAGGGAGAGAGACCCAGTACTTC,CASSKGRETQYF
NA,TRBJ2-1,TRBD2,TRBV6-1,TGTGCCAGCAGTGTAGCGGGAGTCTTCTACAATGAGCAGTTCTTC,CASSVAGVFYNEQFF
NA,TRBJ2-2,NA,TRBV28,TGTGCCAGCCTACCCTCGAGGGGGGCGAACACCGGGGAGCTGTTTTTT,CASLPSRGANTGELFF
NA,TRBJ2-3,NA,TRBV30,TGTGCCTGGAGTGTAGGGAACACAGATACGCAGTATTTT,CAWSVGNTDTQYF
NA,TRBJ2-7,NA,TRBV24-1,TGTGCCACCAGTGATTTAGGGAAAGGCAGGGGGGTGATAATGATCTGCGAGCAGTACTTC,CATSDLGKGRGVIMICEQYF
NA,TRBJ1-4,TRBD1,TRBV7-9,TGTGCCAGCAGCTTAGAAAGGGGACAGGGAAAACTGTTTTTT,CASSLERGQGKLFF
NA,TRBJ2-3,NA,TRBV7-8,TGTGCCAGCAGCCATAGGGATATCGGAGGAATGAGCACAGATACGCAGTATTTT,CASSHRDIGGMSTDTQYF
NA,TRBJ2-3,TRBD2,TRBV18,TGTGCCAGCTCACCATTCGGGGGCCAACCTGGACTAGCGGGATCAGATACGCAGTATTTT,CASSPFGGQPGLAGSDTQYF
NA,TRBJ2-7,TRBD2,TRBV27,TGTGCCAGCAGCGGGGGGAACTCCTACGAGCAGTACTTC,CASSGGNSYEQYF
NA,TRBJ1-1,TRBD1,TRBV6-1,TGTGCCAGCAGTGAGAAGCCGGGACAGAGGGGCGCTGGCACTGAAGCTTTCTTT,CASSEKPGQRGAGTEAFF
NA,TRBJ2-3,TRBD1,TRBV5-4,TGTGCCAGCAGCACAGGGGCGGACACATACACAGATACGCAGTATTTT,CASSTGADTYTDTQYF
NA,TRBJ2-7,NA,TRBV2,TGTGCCAGCAGGGGGGAGGGGGGCGGGTACGAGCAGTACTTC,CASRGEGGGYEQYF
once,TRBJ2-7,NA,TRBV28,TGTGCCAGCACCTGGGGGGAGGCTGAGGCCTCCGAGCAGTACTTC,CASTWGEAEASEQYF
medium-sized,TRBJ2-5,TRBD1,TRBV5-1,TGCGCCAGCAGCTCGGGACAGCCTGGGGAGACCCAGTACTTC,CASSSGQPGETQYF
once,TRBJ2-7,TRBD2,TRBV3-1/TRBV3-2,TGTGCCAGCAGCTCTAGCGGGAGGGTACCCTACGAGCAGTACTTC,CASSSSGRVPYEQYF
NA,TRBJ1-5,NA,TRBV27,TGTGCCAGCAGTTTGGGGGGGAGCAATCAGCCCCAGCATTTT,CASSLGGSNQPQHF
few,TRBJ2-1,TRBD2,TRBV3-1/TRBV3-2,TGTGCCAGCAGCCAATGGGTAGCGGGAGTTGGTGAGCAGTTCTTC,CASSQWVAGVGEQFF
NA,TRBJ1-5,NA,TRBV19,TGTGCCAGTAGGTTCAACCCCGATAGCAATCAGCCCCAGCATTTT,CASRFNPDSNQPQHF
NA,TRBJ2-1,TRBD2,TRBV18,TGTGCCAGCTCATCATCCCCTTTTGGCGGGAGGGTCACCTACAATGAGCAGTTCTTC,CASSSSPFGGRVTYNEQFF